This T cell receptor beta chain comes out of a study of T cell repertoires in cytomegalovirus infection. Regarding the study as a whole: It was HLA-C-restricted CMV-specific TCR beta clonotypes that dominated the response ex vivo.

From germline, CDR1 is SGHAT and CDR2 FQNNGV. After removal of 5 bases from V and 7 bases from J, the junction contained 6 bases not matched to a gene. The CDR3 covers 16 residues. Worth noting for this clonotype: The antigen is undetermined.

A single record per CDR3 protein comes from TCRdb applying MiXCR to the reads. The table has under 90,000 distinct CDR3 sequences, 20% to 25% seen once. This sequence originates from a human donor in good health (CMV status not recorded). Some clones in this sample may be carry-over from other donors' samples. The J gene is TRBJ1-6, the V gene TRBV11-2; TRBD1 matches at 12 bases. The sample comprised PBMCs, sequenced either directly or after in vitro stimulation (not recorded which). The CDR3 DNA is TGTGCCAGCAGCCCGGGACAGGGGGCAAGGAATTCACCCCTCCACTTT. This translates into CASSPGQGARNSPLHF. Full variable domain (remainder filled in from reference TRBV11-2 and TRBJ1-6): EAGVAQSPRYKIIEKRQSVAFWCNPISGHATLYWYQQILGQGPKLLIQFQNNGVVDDSQLPKDRFSAERLKGVDSTLKIQPAKLEDSAVYLCASSPGQGARNSPLHFGNGTRLTVT.